This T cell receptor (beta chain) was identified in a study of T cells in Graves' hyperthyroidism and ophthalmopathy. V lost 7 bases and J lost 7; bases outside the gene matches: 22. Germline V lookup: CDR1 DFQATT, CDR2 SNEGSKA (reference sequence). The CDR3 has 18 residues. The patients, who ranged from 18 to 65 in age, presented with newly diagnosed hyperthyroidism lasting under 2 months. Exclusion of a patient resulted from uncontrolled infection, other autoimmune disease, pregnancy or lactation. Diagnosing involved the use of clinical symptoms, serum thyroxine and TRAb, thyroid ultrasound and orbital computed tomography. This clonotype was found many times. Amplification yielded TCR beta CDR3 regions, with RNA transcripts as the source. HTBI primers were used for first-round RT-PCR of the TCR CDR3. TCRdb reprocessed the multiplex PCR reads with MiXCR, giving one entry per CDR3 protein. The sample holds about 720,000 distinct CDR3 sequences, about a sixth seen once.

The chain is built from TRBV20-1 and TRBJ2-3; TRBD1 agrees at 11 bases. The sequenced sample was blood. This receptor was obtained from a man aged 18 to 29 with Graves' hyperthyroidism. The CDR3 coding sequence is TGCAGTGTCGCCCCCGACCCCTGGGACAGGGGGTTATTGTATACGCAGTATTTT. Translated: CSVAPDPWDRGLLYTQYF.